The 30 T cell receptor beta chains below were found in one sample sequenced in a study of cytomegalovirus exposure and HLA in healthy donors. The PCR had 60 Vbeta and 13 Jbeta primers. Sequencing used immunoSEQ multiplex PCR; TCRdb keeps in-frame clones, though not all of them. This table has more than 95,000 clones, 50% to 70% appearing once. Source material: PBMCs. All receptors derive from a middle-aged woman in good health and CMV-seropositive.

The chain recombines TRBV29-1 with TRBJ1-1; possibly TRBD1 for D (5 bases). V gave up 4 bases and J gave up 6 bases, with 15 bases separating them. Germline CDR1 is SQVTM and CDR2 is ANQGSEA. CDR3 length equals 13 residues. CDR3 in DNA: TGCAGCGTTGGGGGGGGTACGTCCTCTGAAGCTTTCTTT. It codes for CSVGGGTSSEAFF.

The V call is TRBV2, the J call TRBJ1-4; D perhaps matches TRBD1 (5 bases). Germline CDR1 and CDR2: SNHLY and FYNNEI. The CDR3 spans 17 residues. V lost 8 bases, J lost 4 bases, and 23 bases lay in between. The CDR3: CASRPWGLEGYNEKLFF. DNA for the CDR3: TGTGCCAGCCGGCCTTGGGGCCTGGAGGGGTATAATGAAAAACTGTTTTTT.

V and J are TRBV6-1 and TRBJ2-7, with TRBD2 identical over 8 bases. Per germline, CDR1 MNHNS and CDR2 SASEGT. CDR3 length equals 14 residues. Unmatched junction bases numbered 11, after V lost 10 bases and J lost 3 bases. The CDR3 protein is CATKLAERGYEQYF. The CDR3 nucleotides read TGTGCCACAAAACTAGCGGAAAGGGGCTACGAGCAGTACTTC.

The chain has TRBV9 and TRBJ1-2; D gene unclear. This CDR3 is built from 12 residues. The V and J ends lost 3 bases and 2 bases respectively, with 5 bases between them. CDR1 is SGDLS and CDR2 is YYNGEE in the germline V gene. CDR3 DNA: TGTGCCAGCAGCGCCGCGAACTATGGCTACACCTTC. It encodes CASSAANYGYTF. The whole variable domain, filled in from reference TRBV9 and TRBJ1-2, reads DSGVTQTPKHLITATGQRVTLRCSPRSGDLSVYWYQQSLDQGLQFLIQYYNGEERAKGNILERFSAQQFPDLHSELNLSSLELGDSALYFCASSAANYGYTFGSGTRLTVV.

This clone was seen only a few times. DNA for the CDR3: TGTGCCAGCAGCTTAAGGGGACTAGCGGGAGGAACCTACGAGCAGTACTTC. Translated, it gives CASSLRGLAGGTYEQYF. V usage is TRBV7-2 and J usage is TRBJ2-7, with 15 positions matching TRBD2. CDR1 and CDR2 from the germline V gene are SGHTA and FQGNSA. The length of the CDR3 is 17 residues. J lost 2 bases, V lost 2 bases, and 4 bases had no gene match.

The chain carries TRBV14 and TRBJ2-2; TRBD2 is a possible D gene (6 bases). The germline V gene has CDR1 SGHDN and CDR2 FVKESK. This CDR3 is built from 20 residues. V was pared by 4 bases and J by 2 bases, with 26 bases between. The CDR3 protein is CASSRLTKEGSQRNTGELFF. The CDR3 nucleotides are TGTGCCAGCAGCCGCCTAACGAAGGAGGGGTCCCAACGAAACACCGGGGAGCTGTTTTTT.

V and J are TRBV7-2 and TRBJ1-1; D is perhaps TRBD1 (5 bases). The V end was cut by 0 bases, the J end by 6 bases, with 8 bases between. The CDR3 consists of 13 residues. The germline CDR1 and CDR2 sequences are SGHTA and FQGNSA. Here the CDR3 reads CASSLAGTAEAFF. CDR3 nucleotides: TGTGCCAGCAGCTTAGCCGGGACTGCTGAAGCTTTCTTT.

V and J are TRBV29-1 and TRBJ1-1; possible D gene TRBD1, 6 bases. Germline-derived CDR1 and CDR2 are SQVTM and ANQGSEA. This CDR3 spans 11 amino acids. V was trimmed by 5 bases and J by 6 bases, leaving 10 bases between them. The CDR3 DNA is TGCAGCGTTCGCGGGGGCTCTGAAGCTTTCTTT. Translated, it gives CSVRGGSEAFF.

About this clone itself: The same CDR3 arises from other DNA sequences in this sample as well. The J gene is TRBJ2-1, the V gene TRBV7-2; tentatively, D is TRBD2 (6 bases). V lost 2 bases to trimming and J lost 0 bases, with 8 bases between them. Germline-derived CDR1 and CDR2 are SGHTA and FQGNSA. The CDR3 has 15 amino acids. The CDR3 is CASSLNGGSYNEQFF. DNA of the CDR3: TGTGCCAGCAGCTTAAACGGGGGCTCCTACAATGAGCAGTTCTTC.

This chain joins TRBV5-4 and TRBJ2-1; 10 nucleotides line up with TRBD2. The CDR3 totals 17 residues. Germline V CDR1 and CDR2: SGHNT, YYREEE (reference sequence). Unmatched junction bases numbered 14, after V lost 4 bases and J lost 7 bases. CDR3: CASSLGLAASLLNEQFF. The DNA for the CDR3 is TGTGCCAGCAGCCTTGGACTAGCGGCCTCTCTTTTGAATGAGCAGTTCTTC.

The table lists this clone with a few counts. V is TRBV5-6 and J is TRBJ2-7; D remains ambiguous. Trimming pared 1 base from V and 3 bases from J, leaving 11 bases between. CDR3 size: 14 residues. CDR1 and CDR2 from the germline V gene are SGHDT and YYEEEE. CDR3 nucleotide sequence: TGTGCCAGCAGCTTGCAGTATCCTTTCTACGAGCAGTACTTC. Its translation: CASSLQYPFYEQYF. The whole variable domain, remainder taken from reference TRBV5-6 and TRBJ2-7, is DAGVTQSPTHLIKTRGQQVTLRCSPKSGHDTVSWYQQALGQGPQFIFQYYEEEERQRGNFPDRFSGHQFPNYSSELNVNALLLGDSALYLCASSLQYPFYEQYFGPGTRLTVT.

The V call is TRBV5-5, the J call TRBJ2-1; D remains unclear. Trimming cost V 1 base and J 0 bases, with 5 bases left between them. Germline CDR1 is SGHKS and CDR2 is YYEKEE (reference sequence). The CDR3 loop spans 14 amino acids. CDR3 nucleotide sequence: TGTGCCAGCAGCTTGACGAGCTCCTACAATGAGCAGTTCTTC. Residues: CASSLTSSYNEQFF.

This sequence joins TRBV13 and TRBJ1-1, with 8 bases that match TRBD1. CDR3 length: 15 residues. Losses at the gene ends were 2 bases for V and 10 bases for J; bases not matched to a gene: 12. CDR1 PRHDT and CDR2 FYEKMQ come from the germline V gene (reference sequence). The CDR3 region is CASSLSRTGPRGAFF. CDR3 bases: TGTGCCAGCAGCTTAAGCCGGACAGGGCCCCGTGGAGCTTTCTTT.

CDR3 protein: CASSYSPVGGKYF. The CDR3 DNA is TGTGCCAGCAGTTACTCCCCCGTAGGAGGGAAGTACTTC. V gene TRBV6-6 combines with J gene TRBJ2-7; a weak D match, TRBD2 (6 bases). Trimming pared 0 bases from V and 11 bases from J, leaving 14 bases between. This CDR3 has 13 amino acids. Germline V gives CDR1 MNHNY, CDR2 SVGAGI (reference sequence).

CDR3: CASRGTVHSPLHF. As DNA, the CDR3 is TGTGCCAGCAGGGGGACAGTGCATTCACCCCTCCACTTT. J is TRBJ1-6 and V is TRBV27; 7 nucleotides align to TRBD1. V trimming: 6 bases; J trimming: 8 bases; junction bases outside the gene matches: 4. CDR1 and CDR2 from the germline V gene are MNHEY and SMNVEV (reference sequence). This CDR3 contains 13 residues.

This chain links TRBV5-6 with TRBJ2-3, with a possible D match to TRBD1 (6 bases). The germline gives CDR1 SGHDT, CDR2 YYEEEE. The CDR3 spans 12 residues. V lost 3 bases, J lost 4 bases, and 6 bases lay in between. The DNA for the CDR3 is TGTGCCAGCAGCTCAGGGGCAGATACGCAGTATTTT. Encoded protein: CASSSGADTQYF.

The rearrangement joins TRBV7-9 to TRBJ1-1; D remains ambiguous. CDR1 SEHNR and CDR2 FQNEAQ come from the germline V gene (reference sequence). This CDR3 is built from 12 residues. The V end was cut by 3 bases, the J end by 1 base, with 3 bases between. CDR3 bases: TGTGCCAGCAGCTTCCAGAACACTGAAGCTTTCTTT. Translated, it gives CASSFQNTEAFF.

V gene TRBV5-1 combines with J gene TRBJ2-5; D may be TRBD2 (6 bases). Germline V gene data show CDR1 as SGHRS and CDR2 as YFSETQ. V lost 1 base and J 3 bases, leaving 19 bases between the germline ends. This CDR3 is built from 17 residues. CDR3: CASSLWGWGEKEETQYF. CDR3 bases: TGCGCCAGCAGCTTGTGGGGTTGGGGGGAGAAAGAAGAGACCCAGTACTTC. The complete variable domain, with remaining parts taken from reference TRBV5-1 and TRBJ2-5, reads KAGVTQTPRYLIKTRGQQVTLSCSPISGHRSVSWYQQTPGQGLQFLFEYFSETQRNKGNFPGRFSGRQFSNSRSEMNVSTLELGDSALYLCASSLWGWGEKEETQYFGPGTRLLVL.

The V call is TRBV5-1, the J call TRBJ2-2, with 8 bases fitting TRBD1. This CDR3 region has 16 residues. Germline V lookup: CDR1 SGHRS, CDR2 YFSETQ. V shed 4 bases, J shed 3 bases, and the junction held 8 bases outside the gene matches. The CDR3 spells CASSPETGVDTGELFF. The CDR3 DNA follows: TGCGCCAGCAGCCCCGAGACAGGGGTAGACACCGGGGAGCTGTTTTTT.

J is TRBJ2-1 and V is TRBV19; no clear D gene. Looked up from germline, CDR1 is LNHDA and CDR2 is SQIVND (reference sequence). Trimming shortened V by 3 bases and J by 2 bases, and 17 bases separated the two germline ends. The CDR3 loop spans 17 amino acids. The CDR3 DNA reads as TGTGCCAGTAGTATGATGTGGTCCCCGAGCGCCTACAATGAGCAGTTCTTC. Its translation: CASSMMWSPSAYNEQFF. The full variable domain, with the rest looked up from reference TRBV19 and TRBJ2-1, is DGGITQSPKYLFRKEGQNVTLSCEQNLNHDAMYWYRQDPGQGLRLIYYSQIVNDFQKGDIAEGYSVSREKKESFPLTVTSAQKNPTAFYLCASSMMWSPSAYNEQFFGPGTRLTVL.

This clone was observed once. The rearrangement joins TRBV2 to TRBJ2-3, with 7 bases identical to TRBD2. The junction had 4 bases not matched to a gene; V was cut back by 6 bases and J by 4 bases. This CDR3 spans 13 amino acids. Germline CDR1 and CDR2: SNHLY and FYNNEI. In DNA, the CDR3 is TGTGCCAGCAGCGGGGGGAGCCCAGATACGCAGTATTTT. The encoded protein is CASSGGSPDTQYF.

The chain carries TRBV9 and TRBJ1-2, with no clear D. V was pared by 1 base and J by 6 bases, with 7 bases between. The CDR3 covers 12 residues. Germline V CDR1 and CDR2: SGDLS, YYNGEE. DNA of the CDR3: TGTGCCAGCAGCGTATCCGGAGATGGCTACACCTTC. Residues: CASSVSGDGYTF.

The chain is built from TRBV6-1 and TRBJ2-6; a weak D match, TRBD2 (6 bases). Trimming shortened V by 4 bases and J by 4 bases, and 11 bases separated the two germline ends. This CDR3 contains 15 residues. Germline V lookup: CDR1 MNHNS, CDR2 SASEGT. The CDR3 region has the DNA TGTGCCAGCAGTGCGGGGGTTGCGGGGGCCAACGTCCTGACTTTC. This codes for CASSAGVAGANVLTF.

This clone came up a few times. This chain joins TRBV4-3 and TRBJ1-1, with 7 positions matching TRBD1. This CDR3 is 17 amino acids long. Trimming took 2 bases from V and 4 from J; bases not matched to a gene: 13. CDR1 and CDR2 (germline): LGHNA, YSLEER. For the CDR3, the DNA is TGCGCCAGCAGCCAACGCCTGGGGACAGCCTGGGTCACTGAAGCTTTCTTT. Translated, it gives CASSQRLGTAWVTEAFF.

The chain links TRBV5-1 to TRBJ2-7; 8 nucleotides match TRBD2. Germline lookup yields CDR1 SGHRS and CDR2 YFSETQ. The length of the CDR3 is 17 residues. J lost 4 bases, V lost 0 bases, and 12 bases had no gene match. The DNA of the CDR3 is TGCGCCAGCAGCTTGGCCGGGAGCGGGAGCGCAAAGTACGAGCAGTACTTC. Translating it yields CASSLAGSGSAKYEQYF. The variable domain in full, completed from reference TRBV5-1 and TRBJ2-7, reads KAGVTQTPRYLIKTRGQQVTLSCSPISGHRSVSWYQQTPGQGLQFLFEYFSETQRNKGNFPGRFSGRQFSNSRSEMNVSTLELGDSALYLCASSLAGSGSAKYEQYFGPGTRLTVT.

In this sample, this clone turned up a few times. The same CDR3 can be traced to other DNA sequences in this sample. CDR3: CASSYSRIFSGNTIYF. CDR3 in DNA: TGTGCCAGCAGTTACTCGCGGATCTTCTCTGGAAACACCATATATTTT. The J gene is TRBJ1-3, the V gene TRBV6-5; D gene uncertain. This CDR3 contains 16 residues. V dropped 0 bases and J dropped 0 bases, with 9 bases sitting between them. Germline V gene lookup returns CDR1 MNHEY and CDR2 SVGAGI.

This chain joins TRBV5-1 and TRBJ1-3; D possibly corresponds to TRBD1 (5 bases). V lost 4 bases to trimming and J lost 0 bases, with 17 bases between them. CDR1 is SGHRS, CDR2 YFSETQ, per germline. The CDR3 is made up of 17 amino acids. CDR3 in amino acids: CASSIGVGGSSGNTIYF. DNA of the CDR3: TGCGCCAGCAGCATTGGGGTTGGGGGGAGCTCTGGAAACACCATATATTTT. The complete variable domain, with remaining parts taken from reference TRBV5-1 and TRBJ1-3, reads KAGVTQTPRYLIKTRGQQVTLSCSPISGHRSVSWYQQTPGQGLQFLFEYFSETQRNKGNFPGRFSGRQFSNSRSEMNVSTLELGDSALYLCASSIGVGGSSGNTIYFGEGSWLTVV.

The rearrangement links TRBV27 to TRBJ1-2; a weak D match, TRBD1 (5 bases). Germline CDR1 reads MNHEY; CDR2 reads SMNVEV (reference sequence). V was shortened by 3 bases and J by 4 bases, with 18 bases between the two germline ends. The CDR3 extends over 16 amino acids. Here the CDR3 DNA reads TGTGCCAGCAGTTTTAGGGGCCAAAACGGTATCTATGGCTACACCTTC. Residues: CASSFRGQNGIYGYTF.

This clone has a single count. V is TRBV30 and J is TRBJ1-5, with TRBD1 as a possible D gene (5 bases). The CDR3 totals 14 residues. Germline lookup yields CDR1 GTSNPN and CDR2 SVGIG (reference sequence). V lost 2 bases, J lost 4 bases, and 12 bases lay in between. The CDR3 reads CAWSRGNRNQPQHF. The CDR3 nucleotides read TGTGCCTGGAGTCGGGGGAACAGAAATCAGCCCCAGCATTTT.

The V call is TRBV28, the J call TRBJ2-3; no definite D call. The CDR3 totals 16 residues. Looked up from germline, CDR1 is MDHEN and CDR2 is SYDVKM. V lost 5 bases to trimming and J lost 2 bases, with 17 bases between them. The CDR3 nucleotides are TGTGCCAGCAGTCACCTCTGGGCAGAAAACACAGATACGCAGTATTTT. This codes for CASSHLWAENTDTQYF. The full variable domain, completed using reference TRBV28 and TRBJ2-3, is DVKVTQSSRYLVKRTGEKVFLECVQDMDHENMFWYRQDPGLGLRLIYFSYDVKMKEKGDIPEGYSVSREKKERFSLILESASTNQTSMYLCASSHLWAENTDTQYFGPGTRLTVL.